This is a list of T cell receptor beta chains from one sample in a study of shared clonotypes between healthy human individuals. Libraries were prepared by immunoSEQ multiplex PCR; TCRdb keeps only in-frame clonotypes and omits some of them. The sample includes roughly 720,000 clones, about 90% of them seen just once. Sequenced sample: memory CD8+ T cells from PBMCs. These TCRs come from a man aged 18 to 30 in good health. Some clones in this sample may be carry-over from other donors' samples. The CDR3 runs from the conserved cysteine through the conserved F or W. A D gene is named only where the DNA matches it firmly. Only some rows state a clone size, as once, few, many or a class for expanded clones.

TRBD1	15	TRBV28	TRBJ2-3	many	TGTGCCAGCAGCCCGCCGGGACAGGGACTACATACGCAGTATTTT	CASSPPGQGLHTQYF
TRBD1	15	TRBV9	TRBJ1-1	-	TGTGCCAGCAGCGAAATAGGGACAGGCAACACTGAAGCTTTCTTT	CASSEIGTGNTEAFF
-	16	TRBV19	TRBJ1-1	few	TGTGCCAGTAGCGCATCATTCGGGCTCCGGAACACTGAAGCTTTCTTT	CASSASFGLRNTEAFF
TRBD1	14	TRBV7-3	TRBJ2-7	-	TGTGCCAGCAGCGCTTGGGACAGGGGACAAGCGCAGTACTTC	CASSAWDRGQAQYF
-	13	TRBV30	TRBJ2-1	-	TGTGCCTGGAGCATAACGGGACTTGCCCCTCGGTTCTTC	CAWSITGLAPRFF
-	15	TRBV10-1	TRBJ2-2	-	TGCGCCAGCAGTGACCCTATGGAGGGGTATGGGGAGCTGTTTTTT	CASSDPMEGYGELFF
-	14	TRBV9	TRBJ2-5	-	TGTGCCAGCAGCGAATACAGGGATGGAGAGACCCAGTACTTC	CASSEYRDGETQYF
TRBD1	15	TRBV27	TRBJ2-7	-	TGTGCCAGCAGTCCAGGGGGCCTCGGTCTTTACGAGCAGTACTTC	CASSPGGLGLYEQYF
-	15	TRBV6-1	TRBJ1-2	-	TGTGCCAGCAGAAAGACACCAACCGACATCTATGGCTACACCTTC	CASRKTPTDIYGYTF
TRBD1	16	TRBV7-9	TRBJ1-4	-	TGTGCCAGCAGCTCCCCTAAGGGGGCCGGGGGTGAAAAACTGTTTTTT	CASSSPKGAGGEKLFF
TRBD1	15	TRBV7-6	TRBJ1-4	once	TGTGCCAGCAGCGTAACAGGGGGGCCCTATGAAAAACTGTTTTTT	CASSVTGGPYEKLFF
TRBD1	17	TRBV7-9	TRBJ2-5	-	TGTGCCAGCAGCTTGTCTCGTACAGGGGGTATGGGAGAGACCCAGTACTTC	CASSLSRTGGMGETQYF
-	15	TRBV28	TRBJ1-4	-	TGTGCCAGCAGTCTAACCGGTAGAACTAATGAAAAACTGTTTTTT	CASSLTGRTNEKLFF
TRBD1	15	TRBV6-5	TRBJ2-1	-	TGTGCCAGCAGTTACGGGACAGGGGGTTACAATGAGCAGTTCTTC	CASSYGTGGYNEQFF
-	16	TRBV7-2	TRBJ2-1	-	TGTGCCAGCAGCTTAGAGGGGGGACTCTCCTACAATGAGCAGTTCTTC	CASSLEGGLSYNEQFF
TRBD2	15	TRBV28	TRBJ2-7	once	TGTGCCAGCGGGACCCCGCCCGGGGGGGCCTACGAGCAGTACTTC	CASGTPPGGAYEQYF
TRBD1	11	TRBV7-9	TRBJ1-1	few	TGTGCCAGCCACAGGGGCACTGAAGCTTTCTTT	CASHRGTEAFF
-	11	TRBV19	TRBJ1-1	-	TGTGCCACCCAAGAAAACACTGAAGCTTTCTTT	CATQENTEAFF
-	12	TRBV7-8	TRBJ2-3	-	TGTGCCAGCAGCCCGCTGGCAGATACGCAGTATTTT	CASSPLADTQYF
-	15	TRBV5-1	TRBJ2-7	-	TGCGCCAGCAGTCTTGGGGGGGCAGGCCCCTACGAGCAGTACTTC	CASSLGGAGPYEQYF
-	15	TRBV27	TRBJ2-7	-	TGTGCCAGCAGTTTATCCACAGTGTCCCCCTACGAGCAGTACTTC	CASSLSTVSPYEQYF
-	16	TRBV25-1	TRBJ2-7	-	TGTGCCAGCAGTGACGCGGGAATTTGGGGGGAATACGAGCAGTACTTC	CASSDAGIWGEYEQYF
-	15	TRBV5-1	TRBJ1-2	-	TGCGCCAGCAGCTTGCTCGGACAGATCACCTATGGCTACACCTTC	CASSLLGQITYGYTF
-	12	TRBV5-6	TRBJ2-1	once	TGTGCCAGCAGCTTGGCCTTAAATGAGCAGTTCTTC	CASSLALNEQFF
-	13	TRBV27	TRBJ2-7	-	TGTGCCAGCAGCTTTGGGCAAACCTACGAGCAGTACTTC	CASSFGQTYEQYF
TRBD2	15	TRBV29-1	TRBJ2-1	-	TGCAGCGGGTCTCGGGCGGGAGGGCCCGGCAATGAGCAGTTCTTC	CSGSRAGGPGNEQFF
-	15	TRBV5-5	TRBJ2-7	-	TGTGCCAGCAGCTTGGGCATTCGCAGTTCCTACGAGCAGTACTTC	CASSLGIRSSYEQYF
-	14	TRBV27	TRBJ2-7	-	TGTGCCAGCAGGGGAAGAGGCCCGTCCTACGAGCAGTACTTC	CASRGRGPSYEQYF
-	14	TRBV28	TRBJ1-5	-	TGTGCCAGCAGACACGGACCGCACAATCAGCCCCAGCATTTT	CASRHGPHNQPQHF
-	13	TRBV27	TRBJ2-1	-	TGTGCCAGCAGCTCCAGCTCCTACAATGAGCAGTTCTTC	CASSSSSYNEQFF
-	13	TRBV5-1	TRBJ2-5	-	TGCGCCAGCAGGGGGGATCACCAAGAGACCCAGTACTTC	CASRGDHQETQYF
TRBD1	15	TRBV15	TRBJ2-1	-	TGTGCCACCTCCGACAGGGTTCGAGTTGGCAATGAGCAGTTCTTC	CATSDRVRVGNEQFF
-	11	TRBV20-1	TRBJ2-1	-	TGCAGTGCCGTACCGAACAATGAGCAGTTCTTC	CSAVPNNEQFF
-	15	TRBV7-2	TRBJ2-7	-	TGTGCCAGCAGCTTAGTCCCCGCTTTGCTAGGAGAGCAGTACTTC	CASSLVPALLGEQYF
-	12	TRBV2	TRBJ2-5	-	TGTGCCAGCATCGGGGTAGGAGAGACCCAGTACTTC	CASIGVGETQYF
-	14	TRBV13	TRBJ2-7	-	TGTGCCAGCAGCTTGGGAGACACACCCTACGAGCAGTACTTC	CASSLGDTPYEQYF
-	12	TRBV7-9	TRBJ2-4	-	TGTGCCAGCAGCTTATCAGGGAACATTCAGTACTTC	CASSLSGNIQYF
-	15	TRBV19	TRBJ1-2	-	TGTGCCAGTAGTGTTGACCGGGGTACAGGCTATGGCTACACCTTC	CASSVDRGTGYGYTF
-	16	TRBV27	TRBJ1-1	-	TGTGCCAGCAGTTTTCTTCAGGGGATGGGGTACACTGAAGCTTTCTTT	CASSFLQGMGYTEAFF
TRBD1	14	TRBV4-1	TRBJ1-2	-	TGCGCCAGCAGCCAAAGCAGGGGGTCTGAGGGCTACACCTTC	CASSQSRGSEGYTF
TRBD2	17	TRBV27	TRBJ2-3	-	TGTGCCAGCAGTCCCGCTCTAGCGGGTCGCGGGACAGATACGCAGTATTTT	CASSPALAGRGTDTQYF
-	20	TRBV7-8	TRBJ2-1	-	TGTGCCAGCAGCTTAGAAACCGGGACATCCGGGCTGAGAGTTTACAATGAGCAGTTCTTC	CASSLETGTSGLRVYNEQFF
-	15	TRBV7-6	TRBJ2-5	-	TGTGCCAGCAGCCCCCAGGGTCAGCGAGGGGAGACCCAGTACTTC	CASSPQGQRGETQYF
TRBD1	14	TRBV27	TRBJ2-7	-	TGTGCCAGCAGTTTAAGGGGACAGGATTACGAGCAGTACTTC	CASSLRGQDYEQYF
-	15	TRBV5-1	TRBJ1-4	few	TGCGCCAGCAGCTCCTGGACACCCGCGGGTGAAAAACTGTTTTTT	CASSSWTPAGEKLFF
-	13	TRBV27	TRBJ2-7	-	TGTGCCAGCAGTTTAATCGTATCGGCCGAGCAGTACTTC	CASSLIVSAEQYF
-	14	TRBV4-1	TRBJ1-2	-	TGCGCCAGCAGCCAAAAGGGGATTGGGTATGGCTACACCTTC	CASSQKGIGYGYTF
TRBD1	17	TRBV9	TRBJ2-7	-	TGTGCCAGCAGCGTAAACTTCCCAGGGGGTTCTGGTCTGGAGCAGTACTTC	CASSVNFPGGSGLEQYF
-	17	TRBV5-6	TRBJ2-1	-	TGTGCCAGCAGCTCCCACGTCTCGTGGGTCTCCTACAATGAGCAGTTCTTC	CASSSHVSWVSYNEQFF
-	15	TRBV6-6	TRBJ2-7	-	TGTGCCAGCAGTCTCCCCCCCGGCTACTCCTACGAGCAGTACTTC	CASSLPPGYSYEQYF
-	16	TRBV4-2	TRBJ2-3	-	TGTGCCAGCAGCCAAGAGGAACGGGATATCACAGATACGCAGTATTTT	CASSQEERDITDTQYF
-	12	TRBV11-2	TRBJ1-4	-	TGTGCCAGCAGCCAGGCGGGGGAAAAACTGTTTTTT	CASSQAGEKLFF
TRBD1	13	TRBV13	TRBJ1-2	-	TGTGCCAGCAGCCTGGACAGGGGCGCAGGCTACACCTTC	CASSLDRGAGYTF
TRBD2	16	TRBV28	TRBJ2-2	once	TGTGCCAGCAGTCCGGGGACTAGCGGGTACACCGGGGAGCTGTTTTTT	CASSPGTSGYTGELFF
TRBD2	16	TRBV2	TRBJ2-1	-	TGTGCCACCCTTCCCGTCCTAGCGGGGGCCCACAATGAGCAGTTCTTC	CATLPVLAGAHNEQFF
-	22	TRBV28	TRBJ2-1	-	TGTGCCAGCAGTTCCGTAGTTAGGGCCTGGTCGGATGGCGGGCGGGCGGCGGGGTCGGAGTTCTTC	CASSSVVRAWSDGGRAAGSEFF